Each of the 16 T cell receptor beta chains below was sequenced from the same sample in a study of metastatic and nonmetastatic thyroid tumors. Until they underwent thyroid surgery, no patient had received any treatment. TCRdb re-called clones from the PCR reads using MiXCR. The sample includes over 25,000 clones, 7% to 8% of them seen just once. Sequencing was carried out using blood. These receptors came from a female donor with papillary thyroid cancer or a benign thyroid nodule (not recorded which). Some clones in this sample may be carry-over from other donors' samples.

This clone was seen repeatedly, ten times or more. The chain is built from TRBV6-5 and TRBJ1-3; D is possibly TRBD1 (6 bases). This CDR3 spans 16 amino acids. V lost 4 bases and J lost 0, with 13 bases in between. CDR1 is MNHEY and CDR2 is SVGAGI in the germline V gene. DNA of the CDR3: TGTGCCAGCAGTTCCTCGGGACAATCCTCTGGAAACACCATATATTTT. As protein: CASSSSGQSSGNTIYF.

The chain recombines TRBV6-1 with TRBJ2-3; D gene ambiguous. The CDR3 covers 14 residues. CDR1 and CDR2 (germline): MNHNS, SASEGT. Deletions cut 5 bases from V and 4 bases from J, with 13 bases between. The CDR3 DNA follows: TGTGCCAGCAGTCCACACGAGTCGGCAGATACGCAGTATTTT. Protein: CASSPHESADTQYF.

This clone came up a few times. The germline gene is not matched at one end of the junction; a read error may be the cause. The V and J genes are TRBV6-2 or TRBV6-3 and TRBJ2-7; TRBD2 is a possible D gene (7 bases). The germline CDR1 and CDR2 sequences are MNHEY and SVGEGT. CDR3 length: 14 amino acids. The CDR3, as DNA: TGTGCCAGCGGCGGCCTAGGGGGGGACTACGAGCAGCACTTC. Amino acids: CASGGLGGDYEQHF.

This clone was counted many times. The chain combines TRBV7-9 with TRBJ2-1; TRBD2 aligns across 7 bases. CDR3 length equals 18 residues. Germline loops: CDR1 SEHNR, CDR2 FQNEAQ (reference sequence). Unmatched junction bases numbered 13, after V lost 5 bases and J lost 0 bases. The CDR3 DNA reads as TGTGCCAGCAGCGGAGGGGTCCGGGGGGTTAGCTCCTACAATGAGCAGTTCTTC. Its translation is CASSGGVRGVSSYNEQFF.

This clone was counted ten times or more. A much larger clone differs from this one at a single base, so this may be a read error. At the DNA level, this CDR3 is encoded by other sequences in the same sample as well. CDR3 coding DNA: TGCGCCAAGTCCGACTGCGGGCAAAACTCCTACGAGCAGTACTTC. Amino acids: CAKSDCGQNSYEQYF. The chain couples TRBV10-1 to TRBJ2-7; possible D gene TRBD2, 5 bases. There are 15 residues in the CDR3. The germline V gene encodes CDR1 WNHNN and CDR2 SYGVQD (reference sequence). Trimming removed 10 bases from V and 0 bases from J, with 19 bases in between.

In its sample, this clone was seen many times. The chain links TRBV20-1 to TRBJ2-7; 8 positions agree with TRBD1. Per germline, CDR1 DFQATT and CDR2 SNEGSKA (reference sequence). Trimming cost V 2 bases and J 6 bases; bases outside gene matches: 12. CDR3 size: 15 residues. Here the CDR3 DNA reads TGCAGTGCTAGATCCAGCCGGACAGGGTCCCCCGAGCAGTACTTC. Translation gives CSARSSRTGSPEQYF.

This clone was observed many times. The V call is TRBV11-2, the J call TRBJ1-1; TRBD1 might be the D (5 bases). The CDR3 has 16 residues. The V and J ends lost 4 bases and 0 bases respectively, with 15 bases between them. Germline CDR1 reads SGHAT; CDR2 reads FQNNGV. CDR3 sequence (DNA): TGTGCCAGCAGCTCCCCCAGCCGGGGGTTGAACACTGAAGCTTTCTTT. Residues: CASSSPSRGLNTEAFF.

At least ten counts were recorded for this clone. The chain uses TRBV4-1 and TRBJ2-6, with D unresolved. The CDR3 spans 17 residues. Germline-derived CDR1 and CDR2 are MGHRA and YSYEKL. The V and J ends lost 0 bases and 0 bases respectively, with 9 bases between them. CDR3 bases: TGCGCCAGCAGCCAAGAAAGTGGGATCTCTGGGGCCAACGTCCTGACTTTC. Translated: CASSQESGISGANVLTF.

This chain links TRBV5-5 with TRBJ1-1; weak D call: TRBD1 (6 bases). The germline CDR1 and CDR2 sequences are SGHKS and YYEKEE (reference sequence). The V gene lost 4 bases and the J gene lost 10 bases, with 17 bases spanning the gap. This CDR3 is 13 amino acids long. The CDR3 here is CASSPRDTLGAFF. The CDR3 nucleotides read TGTGCCAGCAGCCCGAGGGACACTTTGGGAGCTTTCTTT.

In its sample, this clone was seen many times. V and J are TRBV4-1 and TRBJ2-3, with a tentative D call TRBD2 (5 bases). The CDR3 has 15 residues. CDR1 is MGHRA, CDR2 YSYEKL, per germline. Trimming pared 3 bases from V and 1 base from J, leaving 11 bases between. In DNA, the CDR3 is TGCGCCAGCAGCCAGACGGGAACTCGCACAGATACGCAGTATTTT. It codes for CASSQTGTRTDTQYF.

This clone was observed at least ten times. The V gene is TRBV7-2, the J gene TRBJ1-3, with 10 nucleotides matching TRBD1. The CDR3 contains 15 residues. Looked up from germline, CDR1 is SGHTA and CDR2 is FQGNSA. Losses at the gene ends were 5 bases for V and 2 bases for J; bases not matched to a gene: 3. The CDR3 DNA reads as TGTGCCAGCAGCCCTGACAGGGGGCCTGGAAACACCATATATTTT. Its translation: CASSPDRGPGNTIYF.

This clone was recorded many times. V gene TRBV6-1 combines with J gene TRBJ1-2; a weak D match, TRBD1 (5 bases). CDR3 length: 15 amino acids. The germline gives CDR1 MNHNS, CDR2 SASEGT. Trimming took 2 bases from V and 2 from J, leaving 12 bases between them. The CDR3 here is CASSEIGTRNYGYTF. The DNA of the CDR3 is TGTGCCAGCAGTGAAATAGGGACGCGAAACTATGGCTACACCTTC.

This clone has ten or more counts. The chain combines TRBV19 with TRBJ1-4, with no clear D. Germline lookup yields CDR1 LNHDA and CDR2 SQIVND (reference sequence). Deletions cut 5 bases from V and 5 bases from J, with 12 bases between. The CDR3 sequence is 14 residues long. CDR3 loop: CASSPPGPNEKLFF. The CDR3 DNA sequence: TGTGCCAGTAGTCCCCCCGGACCGAATGAAAAACTGTTTTTT. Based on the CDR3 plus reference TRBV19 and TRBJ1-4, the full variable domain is DGGITQSPKYLFRKEGQNVTLSCEQNLNHDAMYWYRQDPGQGLRLIYYSQIVNDFQKGDIAEGYSVSREKKESFPLTVTSAQKNPTAFYLCASSPPGPNEKLFFGSGTQLSVL.

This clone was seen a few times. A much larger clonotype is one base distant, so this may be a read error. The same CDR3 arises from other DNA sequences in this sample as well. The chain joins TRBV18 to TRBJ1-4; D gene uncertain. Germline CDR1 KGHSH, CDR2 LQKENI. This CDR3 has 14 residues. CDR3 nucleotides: TGTGCCAGCTCACCAATAAGGTCTAATGAAAAATTGTTTTTT. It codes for CASSPIRSNEKLFF.

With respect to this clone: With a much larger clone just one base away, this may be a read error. The CDR3 spells CVSSIEGIQGWRNTEAFF. The CDR3, as DNA: TGTGTCAGTAGTATAGAGGGGATACAGGGTTGGAGGAACACTGAAGCTTTCTTT. The rearrangement links TRBV19 to TRBJ1-1, with D tentatively TRBD1 (6 bases). This CDR3 comprises 18 residues. Germline V gives CDR1 LNHDA, CDR2 SQIVND (reference sequence).

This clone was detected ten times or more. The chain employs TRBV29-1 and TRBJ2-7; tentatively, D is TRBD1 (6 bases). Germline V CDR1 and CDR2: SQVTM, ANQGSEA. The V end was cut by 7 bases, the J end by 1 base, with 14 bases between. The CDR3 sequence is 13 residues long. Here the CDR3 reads CSATGQRSYEQYF. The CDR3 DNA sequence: TGCAGCGCCACCGGACAGAGATCCTACGAGCAGTACTTC.